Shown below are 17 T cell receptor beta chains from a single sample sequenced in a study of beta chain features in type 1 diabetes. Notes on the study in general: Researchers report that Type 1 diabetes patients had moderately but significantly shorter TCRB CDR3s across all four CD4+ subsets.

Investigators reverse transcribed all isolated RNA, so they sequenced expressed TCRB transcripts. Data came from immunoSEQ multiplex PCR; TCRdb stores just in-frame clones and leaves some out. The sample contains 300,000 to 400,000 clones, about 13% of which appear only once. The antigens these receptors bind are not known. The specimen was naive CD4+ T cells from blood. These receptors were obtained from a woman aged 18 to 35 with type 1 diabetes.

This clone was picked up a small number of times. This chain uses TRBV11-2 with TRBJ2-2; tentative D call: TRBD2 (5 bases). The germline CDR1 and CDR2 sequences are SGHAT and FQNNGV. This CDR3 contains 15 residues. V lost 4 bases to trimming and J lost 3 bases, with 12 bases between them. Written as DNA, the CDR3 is TGTGCCAGCAGCTCCTCAGCGGAGCACACCGGGGAGCTGTTTTTT. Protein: CASSSSAEHTGELFF.

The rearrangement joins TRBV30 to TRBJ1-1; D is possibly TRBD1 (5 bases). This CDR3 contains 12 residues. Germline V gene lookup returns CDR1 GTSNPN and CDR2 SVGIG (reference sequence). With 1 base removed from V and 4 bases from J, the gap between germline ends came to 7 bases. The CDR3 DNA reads TGTGCCTGGAGTGCAGGGCGCACTGAAGCTTTCTTT. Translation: CAWSAGRTEAFF.

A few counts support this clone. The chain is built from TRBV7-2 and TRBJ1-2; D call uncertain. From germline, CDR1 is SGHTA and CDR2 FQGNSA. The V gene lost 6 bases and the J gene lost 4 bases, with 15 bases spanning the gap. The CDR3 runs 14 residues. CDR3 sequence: CASSIFTISYGYTF. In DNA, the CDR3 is TGTGCCAGCAGTATTTTTACGATCAGCTATGGCTACACCTTC.

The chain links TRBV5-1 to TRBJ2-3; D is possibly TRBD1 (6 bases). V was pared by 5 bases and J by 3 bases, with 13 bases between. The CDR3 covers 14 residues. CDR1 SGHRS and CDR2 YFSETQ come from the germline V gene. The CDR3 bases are TGCGCCAGCAGTCACGGTGGGACAACAGATACGCAGTATTTT. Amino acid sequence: CASSHGGTTDTQYF.

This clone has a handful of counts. CDR3 coding DNA: TGTGCCAGCAGTCTCCGGGACTACACAGATACGCAGTATTTT. It yields the protein CASSLRDYTDTQYF. The chain uses TRBV27 and TRBJ2-3; TRBD2 agrees at 7 bases. The CDR3 extends over 14 amino acids. The V gene end was trimmed by 5 bases and the J gene end by 2 bases; junction bases not matched to a gene: 4. From germline, CDR1 is MNHEY and CDR2 SMNVEV (reference sequence).

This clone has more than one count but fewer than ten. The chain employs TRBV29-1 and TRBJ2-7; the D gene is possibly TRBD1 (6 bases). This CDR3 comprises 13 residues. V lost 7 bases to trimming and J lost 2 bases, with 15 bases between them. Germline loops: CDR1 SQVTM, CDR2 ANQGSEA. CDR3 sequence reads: CSAAGTPTYEQYF. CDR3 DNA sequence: TGCAGCGCCGCCGGGACACCGACCTACGAGCAGTACTTC.

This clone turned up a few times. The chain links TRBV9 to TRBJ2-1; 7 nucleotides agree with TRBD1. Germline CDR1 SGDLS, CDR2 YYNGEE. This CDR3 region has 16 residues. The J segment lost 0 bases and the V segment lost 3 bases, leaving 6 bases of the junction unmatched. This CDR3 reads CASSERGPSSYNEQFF. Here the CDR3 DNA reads TGTGCCAGCAGCGAGAGGGGGCCCAGCTCCTACAATGAGCAGTTCTTC.

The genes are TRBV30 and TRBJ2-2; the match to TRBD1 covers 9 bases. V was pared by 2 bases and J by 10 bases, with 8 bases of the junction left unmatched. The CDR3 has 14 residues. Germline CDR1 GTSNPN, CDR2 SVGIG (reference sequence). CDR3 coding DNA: TGTGCCTGGAGTACAACCAGGGACAGGGAGGAGCTGTTTTTT. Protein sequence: CAWSTTRDREELFF.

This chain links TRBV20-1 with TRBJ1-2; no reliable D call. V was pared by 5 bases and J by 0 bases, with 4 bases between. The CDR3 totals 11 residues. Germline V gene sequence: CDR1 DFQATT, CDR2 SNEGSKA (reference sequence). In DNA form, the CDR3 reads TGCAGTGCTTCAGCTAACTATGGCTACACCTTC. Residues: CSASANYGYTF.

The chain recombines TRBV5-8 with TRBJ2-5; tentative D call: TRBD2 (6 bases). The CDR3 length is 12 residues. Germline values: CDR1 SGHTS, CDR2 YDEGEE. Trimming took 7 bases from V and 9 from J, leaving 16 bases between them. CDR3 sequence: CASGEGRRAQYF. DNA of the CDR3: TGTGCCAGCGGAGAGGGCAGGAGGGCCCAGTACTTC.

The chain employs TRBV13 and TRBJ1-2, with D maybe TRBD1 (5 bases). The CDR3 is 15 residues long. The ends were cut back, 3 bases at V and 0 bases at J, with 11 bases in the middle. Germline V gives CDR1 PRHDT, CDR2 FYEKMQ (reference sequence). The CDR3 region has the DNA TGTGCCAGCAGCTTGGGGGAGGAAGCTAACTATGGCTACACCTTC. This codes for CASSLGEEANYGYTF.

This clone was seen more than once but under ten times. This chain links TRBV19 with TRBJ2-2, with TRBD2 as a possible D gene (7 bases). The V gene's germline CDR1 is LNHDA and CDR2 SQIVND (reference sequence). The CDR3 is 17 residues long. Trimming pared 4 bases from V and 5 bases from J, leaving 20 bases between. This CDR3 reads CASSNLRRGARTGELFF. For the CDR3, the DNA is TGTGCCAGTAGTAACCTACGTCGGGGGGCGCGAACCGGGGAGCTGTTTTTT.

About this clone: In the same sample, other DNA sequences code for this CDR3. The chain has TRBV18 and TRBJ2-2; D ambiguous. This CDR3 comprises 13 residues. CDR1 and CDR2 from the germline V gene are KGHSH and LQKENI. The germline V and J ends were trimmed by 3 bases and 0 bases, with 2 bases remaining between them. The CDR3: CASSPSNTGELFF. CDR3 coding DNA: TGTGCCAGCTCACCCTCGAACACCGGGGAGCTGTTTTTT.

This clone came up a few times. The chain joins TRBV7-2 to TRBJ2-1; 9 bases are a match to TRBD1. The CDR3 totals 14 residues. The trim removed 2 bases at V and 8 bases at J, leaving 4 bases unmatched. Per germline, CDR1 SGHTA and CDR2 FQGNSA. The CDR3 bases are TGTGCCAGCAGCTTACCTCGGACAGGGGATGAGCAGTTCTTC. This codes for CASSLPRTGDEQFF.

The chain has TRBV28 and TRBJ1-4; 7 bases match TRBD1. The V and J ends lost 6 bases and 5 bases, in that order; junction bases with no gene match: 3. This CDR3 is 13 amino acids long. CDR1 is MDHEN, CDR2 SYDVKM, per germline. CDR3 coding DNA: TGTGCCAGCAGATTGGGACAGAATGAAAAACTGTTTTTT. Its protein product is CASRLGQNEKLFF.

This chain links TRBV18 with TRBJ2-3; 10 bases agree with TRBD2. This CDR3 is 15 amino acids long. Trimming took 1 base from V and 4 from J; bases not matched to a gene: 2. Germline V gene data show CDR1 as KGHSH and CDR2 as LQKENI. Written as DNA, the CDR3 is TGTGCCAGCTCACCACGGCTAGCGGGAGCAGATACGCAGTATTTT. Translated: CASSPRLAGADTQYF.

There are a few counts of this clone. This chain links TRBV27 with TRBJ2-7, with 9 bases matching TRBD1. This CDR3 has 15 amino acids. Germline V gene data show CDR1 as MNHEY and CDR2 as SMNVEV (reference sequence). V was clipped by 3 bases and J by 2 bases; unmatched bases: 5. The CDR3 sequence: CASSFGTGSTYEQYF. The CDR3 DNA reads TGTGCCAGCAGTTTTGGGACAGGGTCGACCTACGAGCAGTACTTC.